The next 10 T cell receptor beta chains were all read from a single sample in a study of blood T cell repertoires in COVID-19 (TCRdb year 2020). To prepare the library, the immunoSEQ multiplex PCR assay was applied. The table comes from immuneACCESS by way of TCRdb, which keeps in-frame sequences with V and J called. Part of the clones is missing from these tables; in studies checked, under half for an unresolved V gene and the rest for unknown reasons. The sample has 200,000 or so clones on record, 70% to 85% of them singletons. In total, the top ten clones hold 6.9% of the sample. The specimen sequenced was peripheral blood. The receptor set was obtained from a human donor with acute or convalescent COVID-19. The donor label of this sample is uncertain.

This clone was observed a few times. V gene TRBV7-9 combines with J gene TRBJ2-5; 9 bases fit TRBD1. J was trimmed by 4 bases and V by 4 bases; bases with no gene match: 4. The germline V gene encodes CDR1 SEHNR and CDR2 FQNEAQ (reference sequence). CDR3 length: 14 residues. The CDR3 spells CASSWGTGIETQYF. In DNA form, the CDR3 reads TGTGCCAGCAGCTGGGGGACAGGGATAGAGACCCAGTACTTC.

This clone has only a few counts. V usage is TRBV28 and J usage is TRBJ1-2; no clear D. Trimming stripped 5 bases from V and 4 bases from J, with 23 bases between. Germline CDR1 MDHEN, CDR2 SYDVKM. The CDR3 loop spans 17 amino acids. CDR3 loop: CASSPPGRLLRGYGYTF. The CDR3 DNA reads TGTGCCAGCAGTCCTCCCGGTCGTCTTCTAAGAGGCTATGGCTACACCTTC.

The gene calls are TRBV5-6 and TRBJ1-3; TRBD1 might be the D (6 bases). Germline lookup yields CDR1 SGHDT and CDR2 YYEEEE. V gave up 4 bases and J gave up 2 bases, with 13 bases separating them. This CDR3 contains 15 residues. The CDR3 bases are TGTGCCAGCAGCACCGTGGGGGGGCCTGGAAACACCATATATTTT. This sequence encodes CASSTVGGPGNTIYF.

The V call is TRBV5-1, the J call TRBJ2-1; perhaps TRBD1 as D (5 bases). From germline, CDR1 is SGHRS and CDR2 YFSETQ. This CDR3 spans 15 amino acids. Trimming shortened V by 0 bases and J by 9 bases, and 16 bases separated the two germline ends. CDR3 amino acids: CASSLVPGLVGEQFF. The DNA for the CDR3 is TGCGCCAGCAGCTTGGTGCCAGGGTTGGTCGGTGAGCAGTTCTTC.

The rearrangement links TRBV6-2 or TRBV6-3 to TRBJ2-5, with TRBD1 identical over 9 bases. The CDR3 is made up of 15 amino acids. The germline gives CDR1 MNHEY, CDR2 SVGEGT. Unmatched junction bases numbered 5, after V lost 4 bases and J lost 2 bases. The CDR3 loop reads CASSWGDRDQETQYF. In DNA form, the CDR3 reads TGTGCCAGCAGTTGGGGGGACAGGGATCAAGAGACCCAGTACTTC.

This rearrangement joins TRBV2 to TRBJ1-1; the D gene is possibly TRBD1 (5 bases). V was shortened by 6 bases and J by 0 bases, with 8 bases between the two germline ends. The CDR3 has 13 amino acids. CDR1 is SNHLY, CDR2 FYNNEI, per germline. The chain's CDR3 is CASRGEVNTEAFF. CDR3 nucleotide sequence: TGTGCCAGCAGGGGGGAGGTGAACACTGAAGCTTTCTTT.

The chain uses TRBV6-5 and TRBJ2-3; 8 nucleotides match TRBD2. Germline CDR1 is MNHEY and CDR2 is SVGAGI. With V trimmed by 5 bases and J by 2 bases, 6 bases remained unmatched. CDR3 length: 15 amino acids. CDR3 DNA sequence: TGTGCCAGCAGTACTGCGGGAGGTTACACAGATACGCAGTATTTT. Protein sequence: CASSTAGGYTDTQYF.

CDR3 sequence: CASSPPMGLAGHTDTQYF. CDR3 DNA: TGTGCCAGCTCACCACCCATGGGACTAGCGGGACACACAGATACGCAGTATTTT. The chain uses TRBV18 and TRBJ2-3; 13 bases are a match to TRBD2. Germline V gene lookup returns CDR1 KGHSH and CDR2 LQKENI. Unmatched junction bases numbered 5, after V lost 0 bases and J lost 2 bases. This CDR3 region has 18 residues. The variable domain in full, with the rest retrieved from reference TRBV18 and TRBJ2-3, is NAGVMQNPRHLVRRRGQEARLRCSPMKGHSHVYWYRQLPEEGLKFMVYLQKENIIDESGMPKERFSAEFPKEGPSILRIQQVVRGDSAAYFCASSPPMGLAGHTDTQYFGPGTRLTVL.

The chain combines TRBV3-1 (or the pseudogene TRBV3-2) with TRBJ2-2; 13 bases align to TRBD2. V was clipped by 4 bases and J by 5 bases; unmatched bases: 4. CDR3 length equals 16 residues. Germline CDR1 and CDR2: LGHDT and YNNKEL (reference sequence). CDR3 loop: CASSRLAGGNTGELFF. In DNA, the CDR3 is TGTGCCAGCAGCCGACTAGCGGGAGGAAATACCGGGGAGCTGTTTTTT.

This rearrangement joins TRBV7-2 to TRBJ2-3; possibly TRBD2 for D (5 bases). CDR3 length: 15 residues. Deletions cut 2 bases from V and 5 bases from J, with 14 bases between. Germline lookup yields CDR1 SGHTA and CDR2 FQGNSA. CDR3 DNA sequence: TGTGCCAGCAGCTTATGGGTGGGAGCGGTAGATACGCAGTATTTT. Encoded protein: CASSLWVGAVDTQYF.